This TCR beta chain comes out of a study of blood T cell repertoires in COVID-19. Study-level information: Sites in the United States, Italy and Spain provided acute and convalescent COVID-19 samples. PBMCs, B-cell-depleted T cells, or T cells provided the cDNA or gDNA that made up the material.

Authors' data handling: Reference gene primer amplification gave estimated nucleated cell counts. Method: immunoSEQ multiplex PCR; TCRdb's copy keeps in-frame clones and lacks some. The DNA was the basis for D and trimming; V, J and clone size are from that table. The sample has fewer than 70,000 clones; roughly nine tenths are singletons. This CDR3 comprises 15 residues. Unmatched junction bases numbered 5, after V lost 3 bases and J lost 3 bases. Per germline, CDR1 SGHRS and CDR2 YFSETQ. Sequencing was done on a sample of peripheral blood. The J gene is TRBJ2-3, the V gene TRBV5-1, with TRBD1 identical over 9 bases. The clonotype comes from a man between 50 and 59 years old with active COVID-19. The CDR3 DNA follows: TGCGCCAGCAGCTCTATGACAGGGGGTACAGATACGCAGTATTTT. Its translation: CASSSMTGGTDTQYF. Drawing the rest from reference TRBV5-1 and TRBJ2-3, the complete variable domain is KAGVTQTPRYLIKTRGQQVTLSCSPISGHRSVSWYQQTPGQGLQFLFEYFSETQRNKGNFPGRFSGRQFSNSRSEMNVSTLELGDSALYLCASSSMTGGTDTQYFGPGTRLTVL.